Listed below are T cell receptor beta chains from one sample, sequenced in a study of T-cell memory formation after mild COVID-19. MiXCR, applied by TCRdb to the 5' RACE reads, yields one record per CDR3 protein. Of 120,000 or so distinct CDR3 sequences listed, over 15% were seen once; the top ten hold approximately 4.7%. Material for sequencing was PBMCs or a T cell subset sorted from them (not recorded which). All receptors derive from a man aged 18 to 29 who had mild COVID-19 (a few samples of this study predate the infection). Cell type and time point are not known. Each CDR3 is given with its conserved first and last residue. D genes are given only for firm matches. Clone size is given for some rows only: seen once, a few or many times, or a class if the clone is expanded.

v_gene,abundance,j_gene,d_gene,CDR3aa,CDR3nt
TRBV7-2,few,TRBJ2-3,TRBD1,CASRRQGPSADTQYF,TGTGCCAGCAGGAGACAGGGACCCAGCGCAGATACGCAGTATTTT
TRBV7-9,NA,TRBJ1-2,NA,CASSRQPGAGYTF,TGTGCCAGCAGCCGACAGCCAGGGGCGGGCTACACCTTC
TRBV5-1,few,TRBJ2-6,NA,CASSLVSGHSSGANVLTF,TGCGCCAGCAGCTTGGTCTCAGGCCATAGCTCTGGGGCCAACGTCCTGACTTTC
TRBV4-1,NA,TRBJ1-3,NA,CASSPRSSGNTIYF,TGCGCCAGCAGCCCGAGGAGCTCTGGAAACACCATATATTTT
TRBV4-3,NA,TRBJ2-5,TRBD2,CASSQDPRGGDQETQYF,TGCGCCAGCAGCCAAGATCCCCGGGGGGGAGACCAAGAGACCCAGTACTTC
TRBV9,NA,TRBJ1-1,NA,CASSVVPGPNTEAFF,TGTGCCAGCAGCGTAGTTCCAGGGCCGAACACTGAAGCTTTCTTT
TRBV2,NA,TRBJ1-2,NA,CANTARQRGGYTF,TGTGCCAACACTGCCCGACAGAGAGGGGGCTACACCTTC
TRBV7-9,NA,TRBJ2-3,NA,CASSFRRGGDTQYF,TGTGCCAGCAGCTTCCGGCGGGGTGGAGATACGCAGTATTTT
TRBV5-1,medium-sized,TRBJ2-3,NA,CASSTEGSDTQYF,TGCGCCAGCAGCACTGAGGGATCAGATACGCAGTATTTT
TRBV3-1,few,TRBJ1-1,NA,CASSLFSTNTEAFF,TGTGCCAGCAGCCTGTTTAGTACGAACACTGAAGCTTTCTTT
TRBV7-6,few,TRBJ2-1,NA,CASRPAPSDEQFF,TGTGCCAGCAGACCAGCACCCAGCGATGAGCAGTTCTTC
TRBV5-1,NA,TRBJ2-2,TRBD2,CASSPSLAGTGELFF,TGCGCCAGCAGCCCCAGCCTAGCGGGCACCGGGGAGCTGTTTTTT
TRBV9,few,TRBJ2-3,NA,CASSVVWSLSLDTQYF,TGTGCCAGCAGCGTAGTCTGGTCCCTGTCCCTCGATACGCAGTATTTT
TRBV29-1,NA,TRBJ2-5,NA,CSVEQGPQETQYF,TGCAGCGTTGAACAGGGCCCCCAAGAGACCCAGTACTTC
TRBV15,few,TRBJ2-6,NA,CATSRENRDTSSGANVLTF,TGTGCCACCAGCAGAGAGAACCGGGACACTAGCTCTGGGGCCAACGTCCTGACTTTC
TRBV5-1,NA,TRBJ2-5,NA,CASSFTALDSEETQYF,TGCGCCAGCAGCTTTACGGCCTTGGACAGCGAAGAGACCCAGTACTTC
TRBV18,few,TRBJ1-5,TRBD1,CASSPGAGGGQPQHF,TGTGCCAGCTCACCGGGCGCAGGGGGCGGACAGCCCCAGCATTTT
TRBV15,few,TRBJ1-5,NA,CATSMSGGPQHF,TGTGCCACCAGCATGTCGGGGGGGCCCCAGCATTTT
TRBV5-4,NA,TRBJ1-1,TRBD1,CASSFGGTGVNTEAFF,TGTGCCAGCAGCTTTGGAGGGACAGGGGTGAACACTGAAGCTTTCTTT
TRBV12-3/TRBV12-4,many,TRBJ1-6,NA,CASSSSSYNSPLHF,TGTGCCAGCAGTTCAAGCTCCTATAATTCACCCCTCCACTTT
TRBV4-2,few,TRBJ2-1,TRBD2,CASSQRGSGGAGNEQFF,TGTGCCAGCAGCCAGAGGGGGAGCGGGGGGGCTGGAAATGAGCAGTTCTTC
TRBV7-2,few,TRBJ2-3,TRBD2,CASSSGGFTDTQYF,TGTGCCAGCAGCTCGGGGGGGTTCACAGATACGCAGTATTTT
TRBV7-8,few,TRBJ1-1,NA,CASSLRPQGTEAFF,TGTGCCAGCAGCTTACGGCCACAGGGCACTGAAGCTTTCTTT
TRBV29-1,NA,TRBJ1-1,NA,CSVEETLGNTEAFF,TGCAGCGTTGAGGAGACCTTGGGGAACACTGAAGCTTTCTTT
TRBV28,few,TRBJ2-7,NA,CASSLTERYEQYF,TGTGCCAGCAGTTTGACAGAGCGCTACGAGCAGTACTTC
TRBV7-2,NA,TRBJ2-3,NA,CASSQGQSGDTQYF,TGTGCCAGCAGCCAAGGACAGAGCGGGGATACGCAGTATTTT
TRBV14,few,TRBJ2-1,TRBD2,CASSRTSVYNEQFF,TGTGCCAGCAGCCGCACTAGCGTGTACAATGAGCAGTTCTTC
TRBV10-3,NA,TRBJ2-5,NA,CAISAGGGAQETQYF,TGTGCCATCAGTGCCGGTGGGGGGGCCCAAGAGACCCAGTACTTC
TRBV19,NA,TRBJ2-7,NA,CASPMRAPPYEQYF,TGTGCCAGTCCCATGAGGGCTCCACCCTACGAGCAGTACTTC
TRBV20-1,NA,TRBJ2-3,TRBD1,CSAREARGRSDTQYF,TGCAGTGCTAGGGAGGCCAGGGGGCGATCAGATACGCAGTATTTT
TRBV10-3,few,TRBJ2-2,NA,CAITSTGLANTGELFF,TGTGCCATCACCTCCACTGGGCTAGCGAACACCGGGGAGCTGTTTTTT
TRBV6-5,NA,TRBJ1-3,NA,CASSYSTVSGNTIYF,TGTGCCAGCAGTTACTCGACCGTCTCTGGAAACACCATATATTTT
TRBV29-1,NA,TRBJ1-2,TRBD1,CSVAWLSTGGKGGYTF,TGCAGCGTTGCCTGGTTATCGACAGGGGGCAAGGGTGGCTACACCTTC
TRBV19,NA,TRBJ2-5,NA,CASSIPEASQETQYF,TGTGCCAGTAGTATTCCGGAGGCCAGCCAAGAGACCCAGTACTTC
TRBV12-3/TRBV12-4,few,TRBJ1-2,TRBD1,CASSLRGGTGYTF,TGTGCCAGCAGTTTAAGAGGGGGCACTGGCTACACCTTC
TRBV2,NA,TRBJ2-7,NA,CATRRYEQYF,TGTGCCACCCGACGCTACGAGCAGTACTTC
TRBV7-2,few,TRBJ2-3,TRBD2,CASSEGLAGTDTQYF,TGTGCCAGCAGCGAGGGACTAGCGGGTACAGATACGCAGTATTTT
TRBV12-3/TRBV12-4,NA,TRBJ1-6,NA,CASSPQVLNSPLHF,TGTGCCAGCAGCCCGCAAGTCCTCAATTCACCCCTCCACTTT
TRBV5-4,few,TRBJ2-2,TRBD2,CASSLALAGDGELFF,TGTGCCAGCAGCTTGGCGCTAGCGGGGGACGGGGAGCTGTTTTTT
TRBV7-2,few,TRBJ2-2,NA,CASSPNLHQNTGELFF,TGTGCCAGCAGCCCAAACCTACACCAGAACACCGGGGAGCTGTTTTTT